The next 10 T cell receptor beta chains were all read from a single sample in a study of HIV-infected patients and healthy controls. The repertoire came from unfractionated whole blood and reflected all unsorted peripheral T cells. Reverse transcription used about 500 ng RNA and constant-region primers for alpha and beta. Using multiplexing indices, alpha and beta chain libraries were generated apart by chain-specific third strand synthesis. TCRdb called the 5' RACE reads again in MiXCR, with one record for every CDR3 protein. The profile shows approximately 9,000 distinct CDR3 sequences, 6.5% to 9.5% of them singletons. The input for sequencing was blood, taken before antiretroviral therapy. Receptors originate from an adult with HIV infection. The donor label of this sample is uncertain.

This clonotype has at least ten counts. This rearrangement joins TRBV19 to TRBJ1-1, with 11 bases lining up with TRBD1. Germline V CDR1 and CDR2: LNHDA, SQIVND (reference sequence). The CDR3 has 16 amino acids. V lost 5 bases to trimming and J lost 4 bases; unmatched junction nucleotides: 9. In DNA form, the CDR3 reads TGTGCCAGTAGTCCCCGGACAGGGGGCCTTTTCACTGAAGCTTTCTTT. It specifies CASSPRTGGLFTEAFF.

This clonotype was detected ten times or more. V usage is TRBV6-5 and J usage is TRBJ1-2; D not resolved. Germline CDR1 is MNHEY and CDR2 is SVGAGI. Trimming removed 6 bases from V and 7 bases from J, with 15 bases in between. This CDR3 contains 13 residues. The CDR3 sequence is CASRGPWASGYTF. The CDR3 nucleotides are TGTGCCAGCAGGGGCCCATGGGCGAGTGGCTACACCTTC.

This clonotype was seen repeatedly, ten times or more. The V call is TRBV7-6, the J call TRBJ1-5; D unclear. Trimming cost V 1 base and J 3 bases, with 16 bases left between them. Germline V gene data show CDR1 as SGHVS and CDR2 as FNYEAQ. The CDR3 is made up of 17 amino acids. CDR3 bases: TGTGCCAGCAGCTTAGGCGTCAGCCTAACTCCCAATCAGCCCCAGCATTTT. Residues: CASSLGVSLTPNQPQHF.

This clonotype was recorded at least ten times. This sequence joins TRBV19 and TRBJ1-5; D is ambiguous. Germline V gene sequence: CDR1 LNHDA, CDR2 SQIVND (reference sequence). This CDR3 is built from 13 residues. The germline V and J ends were trimmed by 4 bases and 3 bases, with 7 bases remaining between them. In DNA form, the CDR3 reads TGTGCCAGTAGTAGTGGATTCAATCAGCCCCAGCATTTT. Translation gives CASSSGFNQPQHF.

There are many counts of this clonotype. The V gene is TRBV7-9, the J gene TRBJ2-7; no clear D. This CDR3 comprises 16 residues. Between the trimmed V and J ends, which lost 1 base and 0 bases, there was a span of 13 bases. CDR1 is SEHNR and CDR2 is FQNEAQ in the germline V gene (reference sequence). CDR3 protein: CASSLVMGLSSYEQYF. CDR3 in DNA: TGTGCCAGCAGCTTAGTTATGGGCTTGAGCTCCTACGAGCAGTACTTC.

The J gene is TRBJ2-7, the V gene TRBV28; 7 nucleotides line up with TRBD2. The J segment lost 5 bases and the V segment lost 4 bases, leaving 17 bases of the junction unmatched. CDR1 and CDR2 (germline): MDHEN, SYDVKM. CDR3 length: 17 residues. The chain's CDR3 is CASSSVADREAGHEQYF. In nucleotides, the CDR3 is TGTGCCAGCAGTTCGGTGGCAGACCGGGAGGCAGGCCACGAGCAGTACTTC.

This clonotype has ten or more counts. The rearrangement joins TRBV5-1 to TRBJ2-3; no definite D call. CDR3 length: 15 amino acids. CDR1 SGHRS and CDR2 YFSETQ come from the germline V gene. The V gene lost 0 bases and the J gene lost 6 bases, with 14 bases spanning the gap. CDR3 DNA sequence: TGCGCCAGCAGCTTGGAGGGTTGGAAAGTGGATACGCAGTATTTT. Protein: CASSLEGWKVDTQYF.

At least ten counts were recorded for this clonotype. The gene calls are TRBV6-2 or TRBV6-3 and TRBJ1-2; no clear D gene. The CDR3 consists of 13 residues. Germline V CDR1 and CDR2: MNHEY, SVGEGT. With 10 bases removed from V and 7 bases from J, the gap between germline ends came to 19 bases. CDR3 protein: CATNPGFVFGYTF. The DNA for the CDR3 is TGTGCCACCAACCCGGGATTCGTCTTTGGCTACACCTTC.

This clonotype is large (0.1 to 1%) within its sample. The chain carries TRBV15 and TRBJ2-3; the D is unclear. CDR1 is LNHNV and CDR2 is YYDKDF in the germline V gene (reference sequence). This CDR3 is built from 16 residues. V dropped 0 bases and J dropped 1 base, with 11 bases sitting between them. The CDR3 coding sequence is TGTGCCACCAGCAGAGAATTCGCAGTCGGCACAGATACGCAGTATTTT. It translates to CATSREFAVGTDTQYF.

This clonotype has a count of ten or more. This chain links TRBV7-8 with TRBJ1-5; 8 bases are a match to TRBD1. In germline, CDR1 is SGHVS, CDR2 FQNEAQ. The CDR3 consists of 15 residues. V gave up 2 bases and J gave up 3 bases; unmatched junction bases: 3. This CDR3 is CASSLPGGINQPQHF. The CDR3 DNA reads TGTGCCAGCAGCTTACCAGGGGGCATCAATCAGCCCCAGCATTTT.